One T cell receptor (beta chain) is described in this entry. The target antigen is unknown. The sample originates from a study of OX40 agonist ivuxolimab in advanced cancers. Study-level background: Antecedent anti-PD-1, anti-PD-L1 or anti-CTLA-4 therapy was permissible, with 30% to 50% having received some. The study's findings and limits: Some patients without response likewise showed low normalized clonal expansion. Researchers report that CD8+ T cells had, on average, more expanded clones than CD4+.

The CDR3 loop spans 16 amino acids. V lost 1 base to trimming and J lost 9 bases, with 19 bases between them. Germline values: CDR1 LGHNA, CDR2 YSLEER. The method was immunoSEQ multiplex PCR; TCRdb's version includes in-frame clones alone and lacks a portion of them. In the table there are 65,000 to 95,000 clones, 85% to 95% of which are singletons. The TCR comes from an adult with an advanced solid tumor such as melanoma, head and neck, liver or kidney cancer. The chain links TRBV4-3 to TRBJ2-1; D possibly corresponds to TRBD2 (6 bases). The sample here was CD4+ or CD8+ T cells sorted from blood, taken in a trial of the OX40 agonist ivuxolimab. CDR3 DNA sequence: TGCGCCAGCAGCCAAGGGAGGGCGACTAGAGGCGGTGAGCAGTTCTTC. Translated: CASSQGRATRGGEQFF.